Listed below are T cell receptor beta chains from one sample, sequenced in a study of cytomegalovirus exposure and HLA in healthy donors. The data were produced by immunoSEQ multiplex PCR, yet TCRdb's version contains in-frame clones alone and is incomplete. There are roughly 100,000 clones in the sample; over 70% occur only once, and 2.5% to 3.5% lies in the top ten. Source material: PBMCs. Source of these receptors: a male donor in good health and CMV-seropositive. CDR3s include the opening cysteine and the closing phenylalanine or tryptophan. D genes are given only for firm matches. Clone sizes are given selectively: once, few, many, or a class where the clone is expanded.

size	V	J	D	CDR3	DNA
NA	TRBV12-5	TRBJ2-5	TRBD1	CASAQGTGGLETQYF	TGTGCTAGTGCCCAAGGGACAGGGGGCTTGGAGACCCAGTACTTC
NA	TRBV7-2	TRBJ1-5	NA	CASTGGGGSQPQHF	TGTGCCAGCACCGGGGGAGGTGGTAGTCAGCCCCAGCATTTT
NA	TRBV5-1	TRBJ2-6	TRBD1	CASSLGQGFSGANVLTF	TGCGCCAGCAGCTTGGGACAGGGATTTTCTGGGGCCAACGTCCTGACTTTC
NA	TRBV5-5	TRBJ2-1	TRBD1	CASSLDRGYNEQFF	TGTGCCAGCAGCTTGGACAGGGGGTACAATGAGCAGTTCTTC
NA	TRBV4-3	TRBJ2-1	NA	CASSQYLASDEQFF	TGCGCCAGCAGCCAATATCTAGCATCCGATGAGCAGTTCTTC
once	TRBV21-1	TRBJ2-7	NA	CASAGLAYEQYF	TGTGCCAGCGCCGGACTAGCCTACGAGCAGTACTTC
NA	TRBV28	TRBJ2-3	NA	CASTSSVGASTDTQYF	TGTGCCAGCACCTCTTCGGTAGGGGCTAGCACAGATACGCAGTATTTT
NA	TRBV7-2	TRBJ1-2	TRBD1	CASSLAQGAAYGYTF	TGTGCCAGCAGCTTAGCCCAGGGGGCAGCATATGGCTACACCTTC
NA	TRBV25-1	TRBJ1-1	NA	CASSEQVTFTEAFF	TGTGCCAGCAGTGAACAGGTGACGTTCACTGAAGCTTTCTTT
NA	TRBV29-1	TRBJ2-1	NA	CSVETGAQEQFF	TGCAGCGTTGAAACGGGAGCTCAGGAGCAGTTCTTC
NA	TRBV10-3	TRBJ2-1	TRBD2	CATGTSGINEQFF	TGTGCCACCGGGACTAGCGGGATCAATGAGCAGTTCTTC
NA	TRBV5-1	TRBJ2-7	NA	CASSLDKTHPYEQYF	TGCGCCAGCAGCTTGGACAAGACTCACCCCTACGAGCAGTACTTC
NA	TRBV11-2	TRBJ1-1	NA	CAGGGAGTEAFF	TGTGCCGGTGGGGGGGCGGGCACTGAAGCTTTCTTT
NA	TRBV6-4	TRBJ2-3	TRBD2	CASSDTGGLTDTQYF	TGTGCCAGCAGTGATACGGGGGGGTTGACAGATACGCAGTATTTT
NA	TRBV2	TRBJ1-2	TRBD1	CASRPEGQGTYGYTF	TGTGCCAGCAGACCCGAAGGACAGGGGACCTATGGCTACACCTTC
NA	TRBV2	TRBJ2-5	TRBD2	CATNPAGGPETQYF	TGTGCCACCAATCCCGCGGGGGGGCCAGAGACCCAGTACTTC
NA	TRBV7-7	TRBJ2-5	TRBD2	CASSLQGLAGAETQYF	TGTGCTAGCAGCTTACAGGGACTAGCGGGAGCGGAGACCCAGTACTTC
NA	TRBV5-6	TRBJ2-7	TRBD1	CASSLLGQRYEQYF	TGTGCCAGCAGCTTGTTGGGACAGAGGTACGAGCAGTACTTC
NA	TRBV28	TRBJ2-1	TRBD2	CATLPGLGGGGHEQFF	TGTGCCACTCTACCGGGACTAGGGGGGGGAGGGCATGAGCAGTTCTTC
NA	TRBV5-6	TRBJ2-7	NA	CASSFWEREQYF	TGTGCCAGCAGCTTTTGGGAGAGAGAGCAGTACTTC
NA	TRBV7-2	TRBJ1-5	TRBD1	CASSLGRDREPQHF	TGTGCCAGCAGCTTAGGAAGGGACAGGGAGCCCCAGCATTTT
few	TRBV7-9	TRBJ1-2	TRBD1	CASSPETGAHGYTF	TGTGCCAGCAGCCCTGAGACAGGGGCGCATGGCTACACCTTC
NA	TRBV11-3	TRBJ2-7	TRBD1	CASSLEEGGQGPYEQYF	TGTGCCAGCAGCTTAGAGGAAGGGGGACAGGGTCCGTACGAGCAGTACTTC
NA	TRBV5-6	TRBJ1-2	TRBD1	CASSLAGFGGRGAYGYTF	TGTGCCAGCAGCTTGGCTGGTTTCGGCGGCAGGGGGGCCTATGGCTACACCTTC
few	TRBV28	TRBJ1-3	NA	CASSYGGVTAGNTIYF	TGTGCCAGCAGTTACGGCGGAGTGACGGCTGGAAACACCATATATTTT
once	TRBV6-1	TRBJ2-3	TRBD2	CASSEGPAGGTSTDTQYF	TGTGCCAGCAGTGAAGGCCCAGCGGGGGGAACTAGCACAGATACGCAGTATTTT
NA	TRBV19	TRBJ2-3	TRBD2	CASSIWEGTDTQYF	TGTGCCAGTAGTATTTGGGAGGGGACAGATACGCAGTATTTT
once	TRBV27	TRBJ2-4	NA	CASTRKSTGLKNIQYF	TGTGCCAGCACCCGAAAATCGACAGGTCTCAAAAACATTCAGTACTTC
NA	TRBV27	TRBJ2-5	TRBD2	CASSLRGGGETQYF	TGTGCCAGCAGTTTACGGGGGGGAGGGGAGACCCAGTACTTC
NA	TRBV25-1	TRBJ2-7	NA	CASSDPDRNRQYF	TGTGCCAGCAGTGACCCAGACAGGAATCGGCAGTACTTC
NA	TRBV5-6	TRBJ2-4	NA	CAMSRWEEDIQYF	TGTGCGATGTCGAGGTGGGAGGAGGACATTCAGTACTTC
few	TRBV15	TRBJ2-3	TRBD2	CATRLAGVDTQYF	TGTGCCACCCGACTAGCGGGGGTGGATACGCAGTATTTT
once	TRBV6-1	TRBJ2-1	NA	CASRTRGRGNEQFF	TGTGCCAGCAGGACCCGAGGCAGGGGTAATGAGCAGTTCTTC
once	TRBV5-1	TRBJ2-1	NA	CASSETKRSQGFVYNEQFF	TGCGCCAGCAGCGAAACGAAAAGATCACAGGGTTTTGTCTATAATGAGCAGTTCTTC
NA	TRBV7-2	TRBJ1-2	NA	CASSLASRGGLYGYPF	TGTGCCAGCAGCTTAGCGTCTCGGGGGGGCCTCTATGGCTACCCCTTC
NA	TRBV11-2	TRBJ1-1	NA	CASSLRQGRTEAFF	TGTGCCAGCAGCTTACGCCAAGGGAGGACTGAAGCTTTCTTT
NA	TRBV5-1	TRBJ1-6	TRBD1	CASSETGTGESPLHF	TGCGCCAGCAGCGAAACCGGGACAGGGGAATCACCCCTCCACTTT
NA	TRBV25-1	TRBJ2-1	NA	CASSESNSYNEQFF	TGTGCCAGCAGTGAATCTAACTCTTACAATGAGCAGTTCTTC
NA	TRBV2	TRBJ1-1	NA	CASSVGQGLTEAFF	TGTGCCAGCAGTGTAGGGCAGGGGCTCACTGAAGCTTTCTTT
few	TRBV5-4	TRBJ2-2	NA	CASSRGTNTGELFF	TGTGCCAGCAGCCGGGGGACGAACACCGGGGAGCTGTTTTTT
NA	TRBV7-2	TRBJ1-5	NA	CASSLDINQPQHF	TGTGCCAGCAGCTTAGATATAAATCAGCCCCAGCATTTT
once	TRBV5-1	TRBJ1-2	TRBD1	CASSLTGTGEGYTF	TGCGCCAGCAGCTTGACCGGGACAGGGGAAGGCTACACCTTC
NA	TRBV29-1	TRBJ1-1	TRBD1	CSVEGGAGGLGTEAFF	TGCAGCGTTGAGGGGGGTGCAGGGGGCTTAGGGACTGAAGCTTTCTTT
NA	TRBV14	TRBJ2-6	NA	CASSHTAGANVLTF	TGTGCCAGCAGCCACACAGCTGGGGCCAACGTCCTGACTTTC
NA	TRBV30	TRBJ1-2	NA	CAWSVRAGKGYDYGYTF	TGTGCCTGGAGTGTTCGGGCAGGGAAGGGATACGACTATGGCTACACCTTC
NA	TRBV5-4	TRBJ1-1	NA	CASSWGDTEAFF	TGTGCCAGCAGCTGGGGGGACACTGAAGCTTTCTTT
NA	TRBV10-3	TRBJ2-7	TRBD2	CAISELFSGGLSSYEQYF	TGTGCCATCAGTGAGCTTTTTAGCGGGGGATTAAGCTCCTACGAGCAGTACTTC
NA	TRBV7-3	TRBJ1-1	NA	CAGSLIGNTEAFF	TGTGCCGGCAGCTTAATCGGGAACACTGAAGCTTTCTTT
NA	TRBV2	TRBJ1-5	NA	CASKTASNQPQHF	TGTGCCAGCAAGACAGCGAGCAATCAGCCCCAGCATTTT
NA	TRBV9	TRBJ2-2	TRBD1	CASSRTGASTGELFF	TGTGCCAGCAGCCGTACAGGGGCGAGCACCGGGGAGCTGTTTTTT
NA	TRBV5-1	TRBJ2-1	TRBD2	CASSRTSGGYNEQFF	TGCGCCAGCAGCCGGACTAGCGGGGGCTACAATGAGCAGTTCTTC
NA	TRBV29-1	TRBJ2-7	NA	CSVGGVTGREQYF	TGCAGCGTTGGGGGCGTCACGGGTCGCGAGCAGTACTTC
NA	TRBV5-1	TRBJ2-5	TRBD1	CASSGGQGALETQYF	TGCGCCAGCAGCGGCGGACAGGGGGCCCTGGAGACCCAGTACTTC